Following are 2 T cell receptor gamma chains from one sample sequenced in a study of Vδ1+ human thymocytes. Extracted RNA was reverse transcribed into cDNA. CDR3 amplicons came from multiplex PCR with pooled V-gene forward and constant-region reverse primers. TCRdb re-called the multiplex PCR reads via CATT. The data contain 36,000 or so gamma-chain clones, 20% to 25% of them singletons. The antigens for these receptors are not known. Study findings and constraints: Highly polyclonal TRG and TRD repertoires with Gaussian CDR3 length distributions appeared in thymus.

Sequences were obtained from Vdelta1+ gamma-delta thymocytes from the thymus. The subset is: FACS-sorted CD3+ TCRalphabeta- TCRVdelta1+ TCRVdelta2- thymocytes. These TCRs come from a girl under three years old who had congenital heart surgery.

The table lists this clone with a few counts. Other DNA variants within this sample encode the same CDR3. V and J are TRGV4 and TRGJ1 or TRGJ2. Germline V gives CDR1 EGSTGY, CDR2 YDSYTSSV. Unmatched junction bases numbered 5, after V lost 0 bases and J lost 12 bases. The CDR3 consists of 11 residues. CDR3 in DNA: TGTGCCACCTGGGATGGGCCGCGGAAACTCTTT. This codes for CATWDGPRKLF.

This clone has a handful of counts. J is TRGJ1 or TRGJ2 and V is TRGV2. This CDR3 has 13 residues. The ends lost 4 bases at V and 8 bases at J; junction bases unmatched: 11. The germline gives CDR1 EGSNGY, CDR2 YDSYNSKV. CDR3 protein: CATWDGLCHKKLF. The DNA for the CDR3 is TGTGCCACCTGGGATGGCCTTTGTCATAAGAAACTCTTT.